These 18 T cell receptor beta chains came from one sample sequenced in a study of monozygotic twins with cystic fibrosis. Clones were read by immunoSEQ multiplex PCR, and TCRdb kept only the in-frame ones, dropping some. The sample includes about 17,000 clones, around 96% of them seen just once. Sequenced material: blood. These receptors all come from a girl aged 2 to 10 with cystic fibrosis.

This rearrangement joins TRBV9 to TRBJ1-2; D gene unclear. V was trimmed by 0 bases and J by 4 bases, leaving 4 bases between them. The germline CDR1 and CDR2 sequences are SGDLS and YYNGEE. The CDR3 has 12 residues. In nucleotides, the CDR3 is TGTGCCAGCAGCGTAGGCAGCTATGGCTACACCTTC. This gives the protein CASSVGSYGYTF.

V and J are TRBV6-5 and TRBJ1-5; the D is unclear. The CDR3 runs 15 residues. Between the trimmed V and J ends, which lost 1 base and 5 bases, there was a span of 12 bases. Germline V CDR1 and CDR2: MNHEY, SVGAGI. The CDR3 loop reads CASSYLRGKDQPQHF. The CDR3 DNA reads TGTGCCAGCAGTTACTTGAGAGGGAAGGATCAGCCCCAGCATTTT.

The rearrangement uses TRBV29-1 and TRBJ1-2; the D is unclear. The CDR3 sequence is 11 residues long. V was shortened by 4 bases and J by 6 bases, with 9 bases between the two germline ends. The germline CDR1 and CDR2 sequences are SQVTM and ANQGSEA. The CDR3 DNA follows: TGCAGCGTTGTGGGGTGGGATGGCTACACCTTC. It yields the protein CSVVGWDGYTF.

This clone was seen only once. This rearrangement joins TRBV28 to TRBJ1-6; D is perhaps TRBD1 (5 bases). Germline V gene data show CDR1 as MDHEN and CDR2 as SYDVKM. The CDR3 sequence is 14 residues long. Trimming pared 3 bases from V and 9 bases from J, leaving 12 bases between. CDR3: CASSLAGAGSPLHF. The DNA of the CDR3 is TGTGCCAGCAGTTTGGCCGGGGCCGGTTCACCCCTCCACTTT.

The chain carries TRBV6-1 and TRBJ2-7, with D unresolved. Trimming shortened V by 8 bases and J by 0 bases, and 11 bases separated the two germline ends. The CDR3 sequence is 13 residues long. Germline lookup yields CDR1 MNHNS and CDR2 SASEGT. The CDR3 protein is CASQRADSYEQYF. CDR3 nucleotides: TGTGCCAGCCAAAGGGCCGACTCCTACGAGCAGTACTTC.

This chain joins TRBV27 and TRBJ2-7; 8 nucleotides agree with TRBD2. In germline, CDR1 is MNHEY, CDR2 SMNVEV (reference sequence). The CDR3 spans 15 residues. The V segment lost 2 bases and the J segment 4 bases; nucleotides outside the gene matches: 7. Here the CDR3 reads CASSLGSGGGYEQYF. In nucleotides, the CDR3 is TGTGCCAGCAGTTTAGGGTCCGGCGGGGGGTACGAGCAGTACTTC.

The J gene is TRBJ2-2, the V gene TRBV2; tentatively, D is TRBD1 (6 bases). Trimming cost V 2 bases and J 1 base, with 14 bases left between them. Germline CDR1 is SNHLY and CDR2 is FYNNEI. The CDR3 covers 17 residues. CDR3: CASSERPSTGNTGELFF. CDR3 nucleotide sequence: TGTGCCAGCAGTGAAAGACCGTCGACAGGGAACACCGGGGAGCTGTTTTTT.

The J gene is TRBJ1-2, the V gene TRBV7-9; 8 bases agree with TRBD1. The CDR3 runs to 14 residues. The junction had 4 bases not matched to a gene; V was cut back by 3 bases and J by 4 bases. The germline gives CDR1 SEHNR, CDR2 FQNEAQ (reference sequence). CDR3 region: CASSFGDRSYGYTF. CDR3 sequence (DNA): TGTGCCAGCAGCTTTGGGGACAGGAGCTATGGCTACACCTTC.

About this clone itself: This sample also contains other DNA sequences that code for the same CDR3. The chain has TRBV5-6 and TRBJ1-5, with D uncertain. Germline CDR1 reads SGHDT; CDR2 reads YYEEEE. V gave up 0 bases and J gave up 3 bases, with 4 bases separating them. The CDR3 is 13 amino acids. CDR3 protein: CASSLGNNQPQHF. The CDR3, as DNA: TGTGCCAGCAGCTTGGGAAACAATCAGCCCCAGCATTTT.

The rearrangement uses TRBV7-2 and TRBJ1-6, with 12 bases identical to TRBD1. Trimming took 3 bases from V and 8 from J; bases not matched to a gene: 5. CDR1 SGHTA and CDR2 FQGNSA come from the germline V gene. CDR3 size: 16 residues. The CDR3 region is CASSFTGQGAYSPLHF. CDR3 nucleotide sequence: TGTGCCAGCAGCTTCACGGGACAGGGGGCTTATTCACCCCTCCACTTT. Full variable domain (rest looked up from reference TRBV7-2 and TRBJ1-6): GAGVSQSPSNKVTEKGKDVELRCDPISGHTALYWYRQSLGQGLEFLIYFQGNSAPDKSGLPSDRFSAERTGGSVSTLTIQRTQQEDSAVYLCASSFTGQGAYSPLHFGNGTRLTVT.

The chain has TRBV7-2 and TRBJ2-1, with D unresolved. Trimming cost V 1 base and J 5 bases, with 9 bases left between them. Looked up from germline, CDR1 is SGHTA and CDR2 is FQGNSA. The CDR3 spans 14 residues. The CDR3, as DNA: TGTGCCAGCAGCTTAGTAGGCTCGAACAATGAGCAGTTCTTC. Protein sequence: CASSLVGSNNEQFF.

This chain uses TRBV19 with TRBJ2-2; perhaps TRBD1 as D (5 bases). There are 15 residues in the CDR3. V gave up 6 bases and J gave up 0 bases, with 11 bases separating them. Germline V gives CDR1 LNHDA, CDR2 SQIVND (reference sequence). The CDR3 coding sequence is TGTGCCAGTAGGCGCAGGGTCGCGAACACCGGGGAGCTGTTTTTT. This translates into CASRRRVANTGELFF.

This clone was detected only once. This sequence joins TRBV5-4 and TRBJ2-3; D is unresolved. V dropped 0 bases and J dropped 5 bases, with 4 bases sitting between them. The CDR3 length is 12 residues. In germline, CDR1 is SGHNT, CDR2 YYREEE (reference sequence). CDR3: CASSLVLDTQYF. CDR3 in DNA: TGTGCCAGCAGCTTGGTATTAGATACGCAGTATTTT.

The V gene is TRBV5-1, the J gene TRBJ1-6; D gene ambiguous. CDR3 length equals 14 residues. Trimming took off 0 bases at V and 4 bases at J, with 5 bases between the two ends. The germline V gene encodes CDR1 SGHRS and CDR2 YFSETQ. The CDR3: CASSLAEYNSPLHF. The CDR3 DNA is TGCGCCAGCAGCTTGGCCGAATATAATTCACCCCTCCACTTT.

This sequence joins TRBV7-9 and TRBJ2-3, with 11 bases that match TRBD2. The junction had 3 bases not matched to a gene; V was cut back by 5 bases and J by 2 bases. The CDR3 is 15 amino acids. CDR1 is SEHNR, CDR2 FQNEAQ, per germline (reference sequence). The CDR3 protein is CASSPSGGSTDTQYF. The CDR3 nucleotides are TGTGCCAGCAGCCCTAGCGGGGGGTCCACAGATACGCAGTATTTT.

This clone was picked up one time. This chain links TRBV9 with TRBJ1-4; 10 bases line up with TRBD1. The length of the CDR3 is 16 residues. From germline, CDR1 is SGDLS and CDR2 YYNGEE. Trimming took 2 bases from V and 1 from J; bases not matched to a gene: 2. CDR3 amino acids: CASSVTGGVTNEKLFF. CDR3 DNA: TGTGCCAGCAGCGTGACAGGGGGCGTAACTAATGAAAAACTGTTTTTT.

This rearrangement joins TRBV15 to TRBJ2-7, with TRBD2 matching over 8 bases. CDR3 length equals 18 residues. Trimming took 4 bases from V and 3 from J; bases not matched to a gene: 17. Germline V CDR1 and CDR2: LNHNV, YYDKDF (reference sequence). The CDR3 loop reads CATSKSLAGRKGSYEQYF. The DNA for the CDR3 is TGTGCCACCAGCAAATCGCTAGCGGGCAGGAAGGGGAGCTACGAGCAGTACTTC.

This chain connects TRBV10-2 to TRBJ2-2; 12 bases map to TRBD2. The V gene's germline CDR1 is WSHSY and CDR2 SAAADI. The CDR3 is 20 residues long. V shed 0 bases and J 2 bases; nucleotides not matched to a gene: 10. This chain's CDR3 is CASSESDPAGLAGNTGELFF. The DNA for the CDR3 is TGCGCCAGCAGTGAGTCCGATCCTGCTGGACTAGCGGGAAACACCGGGGAGCTGTTTTTT.